The 2 T cell receptor beta chains below all came from one sample that was sequenced in a study of T-cell memory formation after mild COVID-19. TCRdb ran MiXCR on the 5' RACE reads and lists one entry per CDR3 protein. The sample has about 470,000 distinct CDR3 sequences, roughly 18% seen once. Sequencing was carried out using PBMCs or a T cell subset sorted from them (not recorded which). All receptors come from an adult woman who had mild COVID-19 (a few samples of this study predate the infection). Cell type and time point are not known.

The chain combines TRBV29-1 with TRBJ2-7, with a weak D call TRBD2 (6 bases). V lost 7 bases, J lost 2 bases, and 9 bases lay in between. This CDR3 has 11 residues. Germline CDR1 is SQVTM and CDR2 is ANQGSEA. DNA for the CDR3: TGCAGCGGCGGGGTTACCTACGAGCAGTACTTC. Its protein is CSGGVTYEQYF.

V and J are TRBV29-1 and TRBJ2-4; TRBD1 matches 8 bases. The germline V gene encodes CDR1 SQVTM and CDR2 ANQGSEA. CDR3 length: 14 amino acids. V was clipped by 4 bases and J by 2 bases; unmatched bases: 4. The CDR3 region has the DNA TGCAGCGTTGGGACAGGGAGAACCAAAAACATTCAGTACTTC. Its protein is CSVGTGRTKNIQYF.